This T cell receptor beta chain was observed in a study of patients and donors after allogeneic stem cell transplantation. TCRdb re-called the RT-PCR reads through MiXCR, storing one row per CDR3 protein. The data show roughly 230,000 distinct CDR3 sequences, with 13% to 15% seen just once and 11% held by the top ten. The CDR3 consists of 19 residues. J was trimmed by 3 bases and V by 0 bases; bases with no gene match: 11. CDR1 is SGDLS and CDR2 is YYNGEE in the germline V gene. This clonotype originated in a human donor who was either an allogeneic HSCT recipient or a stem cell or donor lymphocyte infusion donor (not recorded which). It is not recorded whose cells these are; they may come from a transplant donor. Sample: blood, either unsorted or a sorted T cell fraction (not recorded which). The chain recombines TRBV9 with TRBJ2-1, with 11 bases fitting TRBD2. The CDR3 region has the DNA TGTGCCAGCAGCGTAGGTCTTCTAGCGGGAGGCGATTTCTACAATGAGCAGTTCTTC. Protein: CASSVGLLAGGDFYNEQFF.